The clone carrying this TCR beta chain is classed as medium-sized. What it binds is not known. The data derive from a study of siplizumab effects on memory and regulatory T cells. Notes on the study in general: Sequences that were alloreactive and traceable to unstimulated CD4+ memory cells were significantly reduced by siplizumab. The alloresponse seemed to draw substantially on naive T cells, which appeared more diverse than memory cells.

Cocultured for about six days at 37°C were the mixed lymphocyte reaction cells. Stimulator PBMCs labelled with Violet Dye were mixed 1:1 with responder PBMCs labelled with CFSE. Clones were read by immunoSEQ multiplex PCR, and TCRdb kept only the in-frame ones, dropping some. The sample consists of roughly 11,000 clones, more than 40% of them appearing once. The sample consisted of CFSE-low (dividing) CD8+ T cells sorted from an allogeneic mixed lymphocyte reaction. The clonotype comes from a human donor in good health; the cells came from an allogeneic mixed lymphocyte reaction. Some clones in this sample may be carry-over from other donors' samples.

CDR3: CASSWSGIEAFF. The CDR3 DNA is TGTGCCAGCAGTTGGTCAGGGATTGAAGCTTTCTTT. The chain couples TRBV6-5 to TRBJ1-1; perhaps TRBD1 as D (5 bases). This CDR3 region has 12 residues. Germline CDR1 is MNHEY and CDR2 is SVGAGI. Trimming pared 4 bases from V and 7 bases from J, leaving 10 bases between.